The T cell receptor (beta chain) under discussion was sequenced for a study of cytomegalovirus exposure and HLA in healthy donors. With 3 bases clipped from V and 0 bases from J, the junction kept 14 bases outside the gene matches. The length of the CDR3 is 19 residues. Looked up from germline, CDR1 is LGHNT and CDR2 is FRNRAP. Concerning this clone: Antigen specificity is unknown.

The PCR contained 60 Vbeta and 13 Jbeta primers. Using immunoSEQ multiplex PCR, the repertoire was profiled, and TCRdb retains in-frame clones only, with some absent. The data contain tens of thousands of clones, 75% to 85% of them seen just once; the ten biggest clones take up approximately 50%. Whole-study results and caveats: In a later analysis, an Asian-associated ancestry cluster reportedly showed fewer N-insertions than the roughly 690-donor mean.

The specimen sequenced was PBMCs. The chain is built from TRBV12-5 and TRBJ1-3; 7 bases fit TRBD1. The receptor was isolated from a man aged 45 to 65 in good health and CMV-seropositive. The CDR3 is CASGFLPGTAGFSGNTIYF. CDR3 DNA: TGTGCTAGTGGTTTCCTCCCCGGGACAGCTGGATTCTCTGGAAACACCATATATTTT.